Described below is a single T cell receptor beta chain sequence and its context. In this sample, this clone turned up once. Its antigen is unknown. The sample holds no much larger clone one base away, and base qualities are not on file. The donors were included in the validation cohort of over a hundred subjects, a group kept apart from the approximately 690-subject first cohort. The data were obtained in a study of cytomegalovirus exposure and HLA in healthy donors (dated by TCRdb to 2017 to 2019). Regarding the study in general: According to a later analysis, the roughly 120 validation repertoires were produced on the same platform as the approximately 620 repertoires of the first cohort. A separate validation cohort of 100 to 150 different subjects was used in addition to the approximately 700-subject first cohort. The aim of the study was to test whether cataloging public T cell receptors could identify signatures of past pathogen exposure. The study combined high-throughput TCR immunosequencing, statistical association of individual TCRs with disease status, and machine learning to predict cytomegalovirus infection status. Summary of the overall study and its limitations: Most TCR sequences were seen in very few donors, while some public TCRs were found in many individuals. Of the cluster scores, roughly 93% were above 0 in a later analysis, which found that TCRs clustered in the first cohort also tended to co-occur in the roughly 130 validation repertoires. The classifier was reported to diagnose cytomegalovirus status with high specificity and sensitivity in both the original cohort and the validation cohort. A few of the identified cytomegalovirus-associated TCR beta chains were confirmed in vitro to be specific for cytomegalovirus antigens. The validation cohort had no HLA typing available for a later analysis, so co-occurrence within that cohort was assessed over all 120 or so repertoires. The study listed 164 TCR beta chains as associated with cytomegalovirus. The authors suggested that the approach could potentially be extended to other disease states and immunological phenotypes.

Trimming costs V 2 bases and J 2 bases, and their ends lie 6 bases apart. Spanning cysteine to phenylalanine, the CDR3 consists of 13 amino acids. Only CDR3 DNA remains: 39 bases, in frame from the first base. The germline V gene gives CDR1 as SGHDN and CDR2 as FVKESK. Library preparation used the immunoSEQ multiplex PCR assay. The study's own analysis went as follows. To diagnose cytomegalovirus status from the catalog of TCR beta chain sequences, a statistical classification framework was built. Imported from immuneACCESS, the table was reduced by TCRdb to in-frame sequences with V and J called. These copies leave out some clones; in studies compared against another copy, an unresolved V gene accounts for under half, and the cause of the remainder is not known. V and J calls and clone size are those listed in that table; D and trimming were worked out from the DNA. This sample holds 82,000 or so clones; 95% were observed only once. The ten largest clones take up around 0.69% of the sample.

The V and J segments used are TRBV14 and TRBJ1-2; the D gene is not confidently resolved. Sequencing was done on a sample of PBMCs. The TCR was taken from a woman between 18 and 30 years old in good health and CMV-seronegative. In nucleotides, the sequence is TGTGCCAGCAGCCAAAGCAGGAACTATGGCTACACCTTC. This encodes CASSQSRNYGYTF.